Presented here are 28 T cell receptor beta chains from one specimen sequenced in a study of PD-1 blockade in mismatch repair-deficient tumors. The table came from immunoSEQ multiplex PCR; TCRdb's copy has only in-frame clones and leaves some out. This sample carries tens of thousands of clones, around four fifths of them seen once, and the ten largest clones take about 3.5%. The input for sequencing was peripheral blood, taken 4 weeks after starting pembrolizumab. The origin of the receptors is an adult with mismatch repair-deficient cancer.

V usage is TRBV7-9 and J usage is TRBJ2-1, with D uncertain. The CDR3 is made up of 15 amino acids. Trimming removed 5 bases at V and 0 bases at J, with 11 bases between. Looked up from germline, CDR1 is SEHNR and CDR2 is FQNEAQ (reference sequence). Here the CDR3 DNA reads TGTGCCAGCAGCAGACTGATAGACTCCTACAATGAGCAGTTCTTC. Protein: CASSRLIDSYNEQFF. The full variable domain, completed using reference TRBV7-9 and TRBJ2-1, is DTGVSQNPRHKITKRGQNVTFRCDPISEHNRLYWYRQTLGQGPEFLTYFQNEAQLEKSRLLSDRFSAERPKGSFSTLEIQRTEQGDSAMYLCASSRLIDSYNEQFFGPGTRLTVL.

CDR3 nucleotide sequence: TGCGCCAGCAGTAAAGGGACCACCGAATCTGAAGCTTTCTTT. It is translated as CASSKGTTESEAFF. The rearrangement uses TRBV5-1 and TRBJ1-1; TRBD1 might be the D (5 bases). Germline assignment: CDR1 SGHRS and CDR2 YFSETQ. The CDR3 is 14 amino acids. Deletions cut 5 bases from V and 6 bases from J, with 17 bases between.

V is TRBV6-1 and J is TRBJ2-5; D uncertain. Germline loops: CDR1 MNHNS, CDR2 SASEGT. V was cut by 4 bases and J by 1 base, with 10 bases left in between. This CDR3 contains 14 residues. CDR3 residues: CASSVVGSQETQYF. CDR3 sequence (DNA): TGTGCCAGCAGTGTAGTAGGTTCCCAAGAGACCCAGTACTTC.

This clone was observed a handful of times. The chain carries TRBV2 and TRBJ1-2; 8 bases match TRBD1. The CDR3 extends over 13 amino acids. Trimming removed 5 bases from V and 5 bases from J; junction bases left unmatched: 4. The germline V gene has CDR1 SNHLY and CDR2 FYNNEI. CDR3 protein: CASSLRQGYGYTF. DNA of the CDR3: TGTGCCAGCAGTCTTAGACAGGGGTATGGCTACACCTTC.

This clone was detected only once. The chain carries TRBV4-1 and TRBJ2-7, with D perhaps TRBD2 (5 bases). V lost 3 bases to trimming and J lost 2 bases, with 11 bases between them. In germline, CDR1 is MGHRA, CDR2 YSYEKL. The CDR3 covers 14 residues. The CDR3 here is CASSQEDVTYEQYF. CDR3 sequence (DNA): TGCGCCAGCAGCCAGGAGGACGTTACCTACGAGCAGTACTTC.

This clone was seen a handful of times. V and J are TRBV5-4 and TRBJ2-3; 9 bases are a match to TRBD2. The germline V gene has CDR1 SGHNT and CDR2 YYREEE (reference sequence). Germline trimming cut 7 bases from V and 4 bases from J; bases unmatched to any gene: 7. CDR3 length: 14 residues. The CDR3 region is CASRSGGVADTQYF. In nucleotides, the CDR3 is TGTGCCAGCCGTAGCGGGGGAGTGGCAGATACGCAGTATTTT. Based on the CDR3 plus reference TRBV5-4 and TRBJ2-3, the full variable domain is ETGVTQSPTHLIKTRGQQVTLRCSSQSGHNTVSWYQQALGQGPQFIFQYYREEENGRGNFPPRFSGLQFPNYSSELNVNALELDDSALYLCASRSGGVADTQYFGPGTRLTVL.

The V gene is TRBV6-6, the J gene TRBJ1-1; no clear D gene. Trimming cost V 2 bases and J 7 bases, with 8 bases left between them. The CDR3 consists of 12 residues. Germline V lookup: CDR1 MNHNY, CDR2 SVGAGI (reference sequence). The CDR3 region has the DNA TGTGCCAGCAGTTACCCGGACGGTGAAGCTTTCTTT. As protein: CASSYPDGEAFF.

This rearrangement joins TRBV29-1 to TRBJ2-7; 7 bases are shared with TRBD1. The CDR3 sequence is 12 residues long. Losses at the gene ends were 8 bases for V and 0 bases for J; bases not matched to a gene: 4. Germline V gene sequence: CDR1 SQVTM, CDR2 ANQGSEA. The CDR3 nucleotides are TGCAGCTTCCGGGACAGCTCCTACGAGCAGTACTTC. This translates into CSFRDSSYEQYF.

This chain's CDR3 is CASSRLFEGTDTQYF. For the CDR3, the DNA is TGTGCCAGCAGCCGGTTATTTGAGGGAACAGATACGCAGTATTTT. This chain links TRBV7-9 with TRBJ2-3; weak D call: TRBD2 (5 bases). From germline, CDR1 is SEHNR and CDR2 FQNEAQ (reference sequence). This CDR3 comprises 15 residues. The V end lost 5 bases, the J end lost 3 bases, and 15 bases lay between the germline ends.

This chain connects TRBV7-9 to TRBJ2-5; D is perhaps TRBD2 (5 bases). From germline, CDR1 is SEHNR and CDR2 FQNEAQ (reference sequence). V dropped 2 bases and J dropped 8 bases, with 21 bases sitting between them. This CDR3 has 16 residues. In DNA form, the CDR3 reads TGTGCCAGCAGCTTACTTCTTGCGGGCAATGTCGCTACCCAGTACTTC. Its protein is CASSLLLAGNVATQYF.

Written as DNA, the CDR3 is TGCGCCAGCAGCCAAGAAGAGCGGAGGGAAACGCAGTATTTT. Residues: CASSQEERRETQYF. J is TRBJ2-3 and V is TRBV4-1, with a weak D call TRBD2 (6 bases). This CDR3 region has 14 residues. Per germline, CDR1 MGHRA and CDR2 YSYEKL. Trimming removed 0 bases from V and 9 bases from J, with 13 bases in between.

This clone has more than one count but fewer than ten. The chain carries TRBV5-1 and TRBJ2-7; D may be TRBD1 (6 bases). The CDR3 contains 12 residues. From germline, CDR1 is SGHRS and CDR2 YFSETQ. V shed 5 bases and J shed 5 bases, with 11 bases lying between them. CDR3 nucleotide sequence: TGCGCCAGCAGATACAGGGACCACGAGCAGTACTTC. This gives the protein CASRYRDHEQYF.

The V and J genes are TRBV19 and TRBJ2-7; perhaps TRBD2 as D (5 bases). The CDR3 spans 14 residues. The germline CDR1 and CDR2 sequences are LNHDA and SQIVND (reference sequence). CDR3 loop: CAFQRVLSSYEQYF. The CDR3 nucleotides are TGTGCTTTCCAGAGGGTCTTAAGCTCCTACGAGCAGTACTTC. The variable domain in full, with the rest retrieved from reference TRBV19 and TRBJ2-7, is DGGITQSPKYLFRKEGQNVTLSCEQNLNHDAMYWYRQDPGQGLRLIYYSQIVNDFQKGDIAEGYSVSREKKESFPLTVTSAQKNPTAFYLCAFQRVLSSYEQYFGPGTRLTVT.

This chain joins TRBV7-2 and TRBJ2-1; D is uncertain. CDR3 length equals 13 residues. Germline CDR1 and CDR2: SGHTA and FQGNSA. V was cut by 3 bases and J by 3 bases, with 6 bases left in between. The CDR3 spells CASSLPSYNEQFF. The CDR3 DNA is TGTGCCAGCAGCTTGCCGAGCTACAATGAGCAGTTCTTC.

CDR3 coding DNA: TGTGCCAGCAGCCCCAGGGGCACCTATGGCTACACCTTC. Its translation: CASSPRGTYGYTF. The chain combines TRBV6-6 with TRBJ1-2, with D tentatively TRBD1 (6 bases). The CDR3 loop spans 13 amino acids. Germline CDR1 reads MNHNY; CDR2 reads SVGAGI (reference sequence). Trimming removed 6 bases from V and 4 bases from J, with 12 bases in between.

CDR3 bases: TGTGCCAGCAGTTTCGGGACAGGGGGAGGCGAGCAGTACTTC. Protein product: CASSFGTGGGEQYF. The J gene is TRBJ2-7, the V gene TRBV27; 11 positions match TRBD1. The CDR3 extends over 14 amino acids. Germline CDR1 MNHEY, CDR2 SMNVEV (reference sequence). After removal of 3 bases from V and 6 bases from J, the junction contained 4 bases not matched to a gene.

The chain uses TRBV11-2 and TRBJ2-4; 7 bases align to TRBD1. The CDR3 is 15 amino acids. Germline V gene lookup returns CDR1 SGHAT and CDR2 FQNNGV. Trimming cost V 5 bases and J 7 bases; bases outside gene matches: 11. CDR3 protein: CASSPYRGNGNIQYF. The CDR3 bases are TGTGCCAGCAGCCCTTACAGGGGAAATGGGAACATTCAGTACTTC.

The chain carries TRBV6-5 and TRBJ2-7; D gene ambiguous. Germline V lookup: CDR1 MNHEY, CDR2 SVGAGI. CDR3 length: 12 amino acids. The V end was cut by 10 bases, the J end by 0 bases, with 10 bases between. CDR3 region: CATLPGSYEQYF. CDR3 coding DNA: TGTGCCACCTTGCCAGGCTCCTACGAGCAGTACTTC.

The CDR3 loop is CASREQGRNGYTF. In DNA, the CDR3 is TGCGCCAGCCGTGAACAGGGGAGGAATGGCTACACCTTC. This chain joins TRBV5-1 and TRBJ1-2; TRBD1 aligns across 7 bases. The germline gives CDR1 SGHRS, CDR2 YFSETQ. This CDR3 spans 13 amino acids. The trim removed 7 bases at V and 6 bases at J, leaving 9 bases unmatched. Full variable domain (remainder filled in from reference TRBV5-1 and TRBJ1-2): KAGVTQTPRYLIKTRGQQVTLSCSPISGHRSVSWYQQTPGQGLQFLFEYFSETQRNKGNFPGRFSGRQFSNSRSEMNVSTLELGDSALYLCASREQGRNGYTFGSGTRLTVV.

The chain couples TRBV5-1 to TRBJ2-1; TRBD1 or TRBD2 may be the D gene (5 bases each). The CDR3 is made up of 15 amino acids. V gave up 2 bases and J gave up 6 bases, with 15 bases separating them. Germline CDR1 reads SGHRS; CDR2 reads YFSETQ. Written as DNA, the CDR3 is TGCGCCAGCAGCTTTAGGGGCCATGGACTCAATGAGCAGTTCTTC. Amino acids: CASSFRGHGLNEQFF.

The rearrangement links TRBV14 to TRBJ2-3, with 12 positions matching TRBD2. J was trimmed by 2 bases and V by 0 bases; bases with no gene match: 6. The CDR3 extends over 18 amino acids. Germline assignment: CDR1 SGHDN and CDR2 FVKESK. The DNA of the CDR3 is TGTGCCAGCAGCCAAGAAAGCCGACTAGCGGGAGCCACAGATACGCAGTATTTT. Its protein product is CASSQESRLAGATDTQYF.

The chain combines TRBV5-1 with TRBJ2-2; TRBD2 agrees at 10 bases. The CDR3 runs 16 residues. From germline, CDR1 is SGHRS and CDR2 YFSETQ. The V segment lost 5 bases and the J segment 5 bases; nucleotides outside the gene matches: 9. The CDR3 loop reads CASRAVAGGFTGELFF. As DNA, the CDR3 is TGCGCCAGCAGAGCCGTAGCGGGAGGCTTTACCGGGGAGCTGTTTTTT. Variable domain in full (rest from reference TRBV5-1 and TRBJ2-2): KAGVTQTPRYLIKTRGQQVTLSCSPISGHRSVSWYQQTPGQGLQFLFEYFSETQRNKGNFPGRFSGRQFSNSRSEMNVSTLELGDSALYLCASRAVAGGFTGELFFGEGSRLTVL.

The chain links TRBV7-9 to TRBJ2-1; D is possibly TRBD2 (5 bases). This CDR3 has 14 amino acids. V lost 4 bases and J lost 4, with 11 bases in between. Germline V CDR1 and CDR2: SEHNR, FQNEAQ (reference sequence). The CDR3 DNA is TGTGCCAGCAGCTCCCAGGCGGGTTACAATGAGCAGTTCTTC. Translated, it gives CASSSQAGYNEQFF. Looking up the rest from reference TRBV7-9 and TRBJ2-1 gives the full variable domain: DTGVSQNPRHKITKRGQNVTFRCDPISEHNRLYWYRQTLGQGPEFLTYFQNEAQLEKSRLLSDRFSAERPKGSFSTLEIQRTEQGDSAMYLCASSSQAGYNEQFFGPGTRLTVL.

The chain has TRBV5-6 and TRBJ2-7; TRBD1 or TRBD2 may be the D gene (7 bases each). CDR1 and CDR2 from the germline V gene are SGHDT and YYEEEE. CDR3 length equals 17 residues. The V gene lost 5 bases and the J gene lost 3 bases, with 24 bases spanning the gap. The CDR3 reads CASRSGGAGGYFYEQYF. The CDR3 DNA follows: TGTGCCAGCAGATCGGGAGGAGCAGGGGGTTATTTCTACGAGCAGTACTTC.

V and J are TRBV6-1 and TRBJ1-5, with TRBD1 matching over 8 bases. Per the germline V gene, CDR1 is MNHNS and CDR2 is SASEGT. The ends lost 7 bases at V and 4 bases at J; junction bases unmatched: 6. The CDR3 extends over 14 amino acids. In DNA, the CDR3 is TGTGCCAGCACGTGGACAGGGATAAATCAGCCCCAGCATTTT. It translates to CASTWTGINQPQHF.

The sample holds a few counts of this clone. The rearrangement uses TRBV11-2 and TRBJ2-2, with 7 bases lining up with TRBD1. CDR3 length equals 17 residues. J lost 5 bases, V lost 4 bases, and 13 bases had no gene match. The germline V gene has CDR1 SGHAT and CDR2 FQNNGV. This CDR3 reads CASSSLRQGIMTGELFF. The CDR3, as DNA: TGTGCCAGCAGCTCACTCCGACAGGGAATAATGACCGGGGAGCTGTTTTTT.

V gene TRBV27 combines with J gene TRBJ2-3; D may be TRBD1 (6 bases). V lost 0 bases to trimming and J lost 3 bases, with 13 bases between them. Per germline, CDR1 MNHEY and CDR2 SMNVEV (reference sequence). The CDR3 sequence is 16 residues long. The CDR3 reads CASSLSYPGATDTQYF. In DNA, the CDR3 is TGTGCCAGCAGTTTATCGTATCCAGGGGCAACAGATACGCAGTATTTT.

The CDR3 sequence: CASRTPQGGGGELFF. CDR3 DNA sequence: TGTGCCAGCAGGACCCCACAGGGGGGAGGCGGGGAGCTGTTTTTT. The V call is TRBV2, the J call TRBJ2-2; 8 bases line up with TRBD1. CDR1 is SNHLY and CDR2 is FYNNEI in the germline V gene. This CDR3 contains 15 residues. The ends lost 6 bases at V and 7 bases at J; junction bases unmatched: 10.